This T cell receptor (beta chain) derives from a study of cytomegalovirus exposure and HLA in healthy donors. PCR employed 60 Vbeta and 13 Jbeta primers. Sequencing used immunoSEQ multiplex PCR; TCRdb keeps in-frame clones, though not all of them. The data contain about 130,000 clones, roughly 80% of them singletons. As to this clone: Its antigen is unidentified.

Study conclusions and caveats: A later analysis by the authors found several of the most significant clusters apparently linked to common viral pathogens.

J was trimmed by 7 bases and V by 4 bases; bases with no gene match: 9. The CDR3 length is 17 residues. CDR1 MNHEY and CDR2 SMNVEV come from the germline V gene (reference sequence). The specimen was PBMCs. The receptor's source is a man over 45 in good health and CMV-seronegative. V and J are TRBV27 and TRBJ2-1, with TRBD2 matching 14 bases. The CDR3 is CASSSGTSGSRANEQFF. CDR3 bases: TGTGCCAGCAGTTCCGGGACTAGCGGGAGTCGTGCTAATGAGCAGTTCTTC.